The subject of this entry is one T cell receptor beta chain. Its specificity is unknown. Germline lookup yields CDR1 SGHKS and CDR2 YYEKEE (reference sequence). The CDR3 runs 15 residues. Trimming removed 4 bases at V and 6 bases at J, with 19 bases between. This record comes from a study of cytomegalovirus exposure and HLA in healthy donors. The PCR made use of 60 Vbeta and 13 Jbeta primers. This table comes from immunoSEQ multiplex PCR, and its TCRdb copy is limited to in-frame clones, with some not included. Its listing shows 150,000 to 200,000 clones. The study's findings and limits: About 87% or about 30% of the time was how often most TCR beta V segments were productive, according to an earlier analysis. Common viral pathogens (according to a later analysis) appeared linked to several of the most significant clusters. Researchers left out some V segments, among them TRBV6-2 and TRBV6-3, as indistinguishable. Many donors shared some public TCRs, even though most TCR sequences were rare.

The chain is built from TRBV5-5 and TRBJ1-1; TRBD1 is a possible D gene (5 bases). The TCR sequence derives from a boy younger than 18 in good health and CMV-seronegative. The sample consisted of PBMCs. CDR3 in DNA: TGTGCCAGCAGCCCCGAACAGGTCCCCGCGTCTGAAGCTTTCTTT. The encoded protein is CASSPEQVPASEAFF.